This paragraph reports one T cell receptor (beta chain). No antigen is known for it. This sample was included in a study of human T cells and chemical hapten exposure. Overall study findings and caveats: PT1 expanded TCR numbers rose with patch test score. The formation of large CDR3 similarity clusters by expanded TCRs significantly exceeded that of controls.

Per germline, CDR1 MNHEY and CDR2 SVGAGI. This CDR3 has 14 residues. Trimming removed 7 bases at V and 10 bases at J, with 17 bases between. Using its own MiXCR run on the RACE reads, TCRdb lists one record per CDR3 protein. The sample holds a few hundred thousand distinct CDR3 sequences, under 6.5% seen once. Stated time point: patch test 2, 6 weeks after DPC sensitization. The treatment: therapeutic diphenylcyclopropenone sensitization with weekly scalp DPC. The chain combines TRBV6-5 with TRBJ1-6, with a tentative D call TRBD1 (6 bases). The input for sequencing was whole blood, taken in connection with sensitization to the hapten diphenylcyclopropenone (DPC). This TCR derives from a woman under 30 with alopecia areata. Some clones in this sample may be carry-over from other donors' samples. Here the CDR3 reads CASNPRGRGSPLHF. The CDR3 DNA sequence: TGTGCCAGCAACCCCAGGGGCAGGGGATCACCCCTCCACTTT.